The 29 T cell receptor beta chains below all came from one sample that was sequenced in a study of pediatric ulcerative colitis. TCRdb's table, derived via immunoSEQ multiplex PCR, lists solely in-frame clones and lacks some. The sample consists of tens of thousands of clones, 86% of them appearing once. Sequenced: blood. These receptors were taken from a boy younger than 18 with severe ulcerative colitis.

The chain carries TRBV6-1 and TRBJ2-7; TRBD1 aligns across 7 bases. Unmatched junction bases numbered 5, after V lost 6 bases and J lost 3 bases. Germline CDR1 MNHNS, CDR2 SASEGT. The CDR3 is 13 amino acids. CDR3 region: CASRTGSNYEQYF. The CDR3 nucleotides are TGTGCCAGCAGGACAGGGAGCAACTACGAGCAGTACTTC.

The V gene is TRBV5-1, the J gene TRBJ2-7; D gene unclear. The V and J ends lost 3 bases and 0 bases respectively, with 7 bases between them. The CDR3 is made up of 13 amino acids. Germline CDR1 reads SGHRS; CDR2 reads YFSETQ. The CDR3 DNA reads TGCGCCAGCAGCTCTGGGGACTCCTACGAGCAGTACTTC. It specifies CASSSGDSYEQYF.

Written as DNA, the CDR3 is TGTGCCAGCTCACCGGGCACGGATTTCTATGGCTACACCTTC. The encoded protein is CASSPGTDFYGYTF. The gene calls are TRBV18 and TRBJ1-2, with D hard to call. This CDR3 spans 14 amino acids. Looked up from germline, CDR1 is KGHSH and CDR2 is LQKENI. Trimming took off 3 bases at V and 4 bases at J, with 12 bases between the two ends. The full variable domain, in which reference TRBV18 and TRBJ1-2 provide the parts outside the CDR3, is NAGVMQNPRHLVRRRGQEARLRCSPMKGHSHVYWYRQLPEEGLKFMVYLQKENIIDESGMPKERFSAEFPKEGPSILRIQQVVRGDSAAYFCASSPGTDFYGYTFGSGTRLTVV.

The chain carries TRBV18 and TRBJ2-2; D remains ambiguous. The germline V gene encodes CDR1 KGHSH and CDR2 LQKENI. This CDR3 spans 13 amino acids. The V end lost 2 bases, the J end lost 3 bases, and 4 bases lay between the germline ends. CDR3 coding DNA: TGTGCCAGCTCACCAACAGACACCGGGGAGCTGTTTTTT. It specifies CASSPTDTGELFF.

A single count supports this clone. The chain uses TRBV20-1 and TRBJ1-1; a weak D match, TRBD1 (5 bases). The V gene's germline CDR1 is DFQATT and CDR2 SNEGSKA (reference sequence). Between the trimmed V and J ends, which lost 3 bases and 3 bases, there was a span of 5 bases. The CDR3 is 11 amino acids. CDR3 loop: CSASRDTEAFF. The DNA for the CDR3 is TGCAGTGCTAGCAGGGACACTGAAGCTTTCTTT.

V and J are TRBV30 and TRBJ2-1, with D possibly TRBD2 on 6 matching bases. The length of the CDR3 is 15 residues. With 3 bases removed from V and 4 bases from J, the gap between germline ends came to 16 bases. Germline V gives CDR1 GTSNPN, CDR2 SVGIG (reference sequence). The CDR3 reads CAWRWDGGVYNEQFF. In DNA, the CDR3 is TGTGCCTGGAGGTGGGATGGAGGGGTGTACAATGAGCAGTTCTTC.

This chain joins TRBV7-2 and TRBJ1-2; 7 nucleotides align to TRBD1. J was trimmed by 4 bases and V by 2 bases; bases with no gene match: 1. CDR3 length: 13 residues. Per the germline V gene, CDR1 is SGHTA and CDR2 is FQGNSA. CDR3 DNA sequence: TGTGCCAGCAGCTTAAACAGGGGCTATGGCTACACCTTC. Protein product: CASSLNRGYGYTF.

The chain is built from TRBV11-2 and TRBJ2-7; D gene unclear. V was shortened by 4 bases and J by 6 bases, with 13 bases between the two germline ends. This CDR3 is 13 amino acids long. The germline gives CDR1 SGHAT, CDR2 FQNNGV. The CDR3 loop is CASSSPEVLEQYF. The DNA for the CDR3 is TGTGCCAGCAGCTCACCCGAGGTGCTCGAGCAGTACTTC. The full variable domain, with the rest looked up from reference TRBV11-2 and TRBJ2-7, is EAGVAQSPRYKIIEKRQSVAFWCNPISGHATLYWYQQILGQGPKLLIQFQNNGVVDDSQLPKDRFSAERLKGVDSTLKIQPAKLEDSAVYLCASSSPEVLEQYFGPGTRLTVT.

The chain uses TRBV27 and TRBJ2-7; D might be TRBD2 (6 bases). The V end lost 5 bases, the J end lost 5 bases, and 19 bases lay between the germline ends. Germline V gene data show CDR1 as MNHEY and CDR2 as SMNVEV (reference sequence). This CDR3 region has 15 residues. CDR3 nucleotide sequence: TGTGCCAGCAGTAAACTAGCTTACCTATCGGACGAGCAGTACTTC. This codes for CASSKLAYLSDEQYF.

The genes are TRBV11-2 and TRBJ1-5; D not certain. This CDR3 region has 15 residues. Per the germline V gene, CDR1 is SGHAT and CDR2 is FQNNGV. Trimming removed 2 bases at V and 4 bases at J, with 12 bases between. The CDR3 loop is CASSLLGGLNQPQHF. The CDR3 nucleotides are TGTGCCAGCAGCTTACTTGGAGGATTAAATCAGCCCCAGCATTTT.

This clone appeared a few times. J is TRBJ1-2 and V is TRBV29-1; 10 positions match TRBD1. Germline CDR1 and CDR2: SQVTM and ANQGSEA. This CDR3 comprises 15 residues. Losses at the gene ends were 6 bases for V and 2 bases for J; bases not matched to a gene: 9. The CDR3 loop reads CSVRVGTGENYGYTF. The CDR3, as DNA: TGCAGCGTGAGGGTGGGGACAGGGGAAAACTATGGCTACACCTTC.

This rearrangement joins TRBV7-3 to TRBJ2-1; 9 nucleotides agree with TRBD2. Germline V gene lookup returns CDR1 SGHTA and CDR2 FQGTGA. After removal of 5 bases from V and 0 bases from J, the junction contained 2 bases not matched to a gene. This CDR3 has 15 residues. CDR3 in DNA: TGTGCCAGCAGCCCTAGCGGGGACTCCTACAATGAGCAGTTCTTC. Translated: CASSPSGDSYNEQFF.

The chain is built from TRBV5-6 and TRBJ1-2; D gene ambiguous. Germline V gives CDR1 SGHDT, CDR2 YYEEEE. Trimming removed 4 bases from V and 4 bases from J, with 11 bases in between. This CDR3 region has 13 residues. CDR3 coding DNA: TGTGCCAGCAGCCCGGACCGTCGCTATGGCTACACCTTC. As protein: CASSPDRRYGYTF.

The rearrangement joins TRBV7-3 to TRBJ2-2, with a weak D call TRBD2 (6 bases). Germline lookup yields CDR1 SGHTA and CDR2 FQGTGA. V was clipped by 4 bases and J by 7 bases, with 16 bases between them. The CDR3 spans 15 residues. CDR3 sequence: CASSSPVGGFGELFF. The DNA of the CDR3 is TGTGCCAGCAGCTCCCCGGTGGGAGGTTTCGGGGAGCTGTTTTTT. Using reference TRBV7-3 and TRBJ2-2 for the parts outside the CDR3, the full variable domain is GAGVSQTPSNKVTEKGKYVELRCDPISGHTALYWYRQSLGQGPEFLIYFQGTGAADDSGLPNDRFFAVRPEGSVSTLKIQRTERGDSAVYLCASSSPVGGFGELFFGEGSRLTVL.

The CDR3 DNA sequence: TGTGCCAGTAACAGTCAGGGGATCGACAATGAGCAGTTCTTC. This gives the protein CASNSQGIDNEQFF. V gene TRBV6-6 combines with J gene TRBJ2-1, with D tentatively TRBD1 (6 bases). V lost 9 bases to trimming and J lost 5 bases, with 17 bases between them. This CDR3 is built from 14 residues. CDR1 is MNHNY and CDR2 is SVGAGI in the germline V gene (reference sequence).

This chain joins TRBV6-5 and TRBJ1-1; the match to TRBD1 covers 8 bases. In germline, CDR1 is MNHEY, CDR2 SVGAGI. This CDR3 has 14 amino acids. The junction had 5 bases not matched to a gene; V was cut back by 4 bases and J by 4 bases. The CDR3 DNA follows: TGTGCCAGCAGTTTCCGTACAGGGGGCACTGAAGCTTTCTTT. Translating it yields CASSFRTGGTEAFF.

The chain carries TRBV5-6 and TRBJ2-7; TRBD1 agrees at 9 bases. Trimming cost V 4 bases and J 5 bases; bases outside gene matches: 13. The CDR3 has 16 residues. Germline V lookup: CDR1 SGHDT, CDR2 YYEEEE. The CDR3, as DNA: TGTGCCAGCAGCAGTGAGACAGGGGGTCATTTAAACGAGCAGTACTTC. It encodes CASSSETGGHLNEQYF.

The chain employs TRBV7-9 and TRBJ2-1, with 14 bases identical to TRBD2. This CDR3 has 15 amino acids. The junction had 5 bases not matched to a gene; V was cut back by 10 bases and J by 3 bases. Looked up from germline, CDR1 is SEHNR and CDR2 is FQNEAQ (reference sequence). CDR3 loop: CAIGLAGGLYNEQFF. The CDR3 DNA follows: TGTGCCATCGGACTAGCGGGAGGCCTCTACAATGAGCAGTTCTTC.

V is TRBV7-2 and J is TRBJ2-1; 11 bases agree with TRBD2. This CDR3 spans 15 amino acids. The germline V gene encodes CDR1 SGHTA and CDR2 FQGNSA. V was pared by 5 bases and J by 4 bases, with 4 bases of the junction left unmatched. The CDR3 sequence: CASSQGLAEYNEQFF. CDR3 in DNA: TGTGCCAGCAGCCAGGGACTAGCGGAATACAATGAGCAGTTCTTC. Based on the CDR3 plus reference TRBV7-2 and TRBJ2-1, the full variable domain is GAGVSQSPSNKVTEKGKDVELRCDPISGHTALYWYRQSLGQGLEFLIYFQGNSAPDKSGLPSDRFSAERTGGSVSTLTIQRTQQEDSAVYLCASSQGLAEYNEQFFGPGTRLTVL.

The chain links TRBV10-3 to TRBJ2-1, with 9 bases identical to TRBD1. Germline loops: CDR1 ENHRY, CDR2 SYGVKD. This CDR3 region has 12 residues. V lost 11 bases to trimming and J lost 10 bases; unmatched junction nucleotides: 9. For the CDR3, the DNA is TGTGCCGGGGCCGGGACAGGGAACGAGCAGTTCTTC. Protein: CAGAGTGNEQFF.

The rearrangement uses TRBV5-6 and TRBJ1-4; D unclear. This CDR3 comprises 15 residues. V lost 2 bases to trimming and J lost 7 bases, with 15 bases between them. Per germline, CDR1 SGHDT and CDR2 YYEEEE. The CDR3 reads CASSLGQAVGEKLFF. The CDR3 nucleotides read TGTGCCAGCAGCTTAGGTCAGGCCGTCGGTGAAAAACTGTTTTTT.

This clone was counted between two and nine times. This sequence joins TRBV5-1 and TRBJ1-2; D is perhaps TRBD1 (5 bases). This CDR3 spans 14 amino acids. V lost 4 bases to trimming and J lost 1 base, with 11 bases between them. CDR1 and CDR2 (germline): SGHRS, YFSETQ. DNA for the CDR3: TGCGCCAGCAGCCCCGGACACTTTAACTATGGCTACACCTTC. It encodes CASSPGHFNYGYTF.

The chain links TRBV18 to TRBJ2-5; D remains ambiguous. Germline V gives CDR1 KGHSH, CDR2 LQKENI. Trimming took 5 bases from V and 5 from J, leaving 12 bases between them. This CDR3 region has 13 residues. The CDR3 region has the DNA TGTGCCAGCTCAGCCCTCTTGAGGGAGACCCAGTACTTC. Its translation is CASSALLRETQYF. Full variable domain (remainder filled in from reference TRBV18 and TRBJ2-5): NAGVMQNPRHLVRRRGQEARLRCSPMKGHSHVYWYRQLPEEGLKFMVYLQKENIIDESGMPKERFSAEFPKEGPSILRIQQVVRGDSAAYFCASSALLRETQYFGPGTRLLVL.

V usage is TRBV4-1 and J usage is TRBJ2-7; 10 positions agree with TRBD1. The CDR3 totals 15 residues. Germline trimming cut 4 bases from V and 4 bases from J; bases unmatched to any gene: 7. Germline-derived CDR1 and CDR2 are MGHRA and YSYEKL. CDR3 bases: TGCGCCAGCAGCCCTCTTCCGGGACAGGGGTACGAGCAGTACTTC. Translating it yields CASSPLPGQGYEQYF.

J is TRBJ1-4 and V is TRBV6-5; 10 nucleotides match TRBD1. J was trimmed by 8 bases and V by 4 bases; bases with no gene match: 4. The germline V gene encodes CDR1 MNHEY and CDR2 SVGAGI. The CDR3 contains 14 residues. The CDR3 loop is CASSSGQGFEKLFF. In nucleotides, the CDR3 is TGTGCCAGCAGTTCGGGACAGGGGTTCGAAAAACTGTTTTTT.

The chain joins TRBV7-9 to TRBJ2-7; 11 bases agree with TRBD2. From germline, CDR1 is SEHNR and CDR2 FQNEAQ (reference sequence). CDR3 length: 12 amino acids. This CDR3 is CATGTSGYEQYF. The CDR3 DNA follows: TGTGCGACGGGGACTAGCGGCTACGAGCAGTACTTC.

The J gene is TRBJ2-1, the V gene TRBV18; D is unclear. Germline loops: CDR1 KGHSH, CDR2 LQKENI. V lost 2 bases to trimming and J lost 2 bases, with 16 bases between them. The CDR3 loop spans 17 amino acids. CDR3 region: CASSPMPPDLAYNEQFF. CDR3 nucleotides: TGTGCCAGCTCACCAATGCCCCCGGATTTAGCCTACAATGAGCAGTTCTTC.

The V gene is TRBV7-9, the J gene TRBJ1-5, with D unclear. V was trimmed by 1 base and J by 4 bases, leaving 8 bases between them. CDR1 and CDR2 (germline): SEHNR, FQNEAQ (reference sequence). The CDR3 is 14 amino acids. The CDR3 DNA reads as TGTGCCAGCAGCTTAGGCGTGACGAATCAGCCCCAGCATTTT. This sequence encodes CASSLGVTNQPQHF.

The J gene is TRBJ1-5, the V gene TRBV19, with 7 nucleotides matching TRBD1. Germline-derived CDR1 and CDR2 are LNHDA and SQIVND (reference sequence). The length of the CDR3 is 15 residues. V shed 4 bases, J shed 9 bases, and the junction held 12 bases outside the gene matches. The CDR3, as DNA: TGTGCCAGTAGTACCAACAGGGGATCAATACCGCCCCAGCATTTT. This translates into CASSTNRGSIPPQHF.